This TCR beta chain originates from a study of OX40 agonist ivuxolimab in advanced cancers. Study information: Patients got intravenous ivuxolimab at 0.01 to 10 mg/kg every 2 weeks.

The CDR3 consists of 14 residues. Trimming at V came to 0 bases and at J to 5 bases, leaving 1 base not matched to a gene. Germline loops: CDR1 SGHKS, CDR2 YYEKEE (reference sequence). Sequencing used immunoSEQ multiplex PCR; TCRdb keeps in-frame clones, though not all of them. The table records 14,000 or so clones, around 80% of them present only once. Notes on the study in general: In general, CD8+ T cells held more expanded clones than CD4+ did, on average.

A note on this clone: Its target is not known.

Sequencing used CD4+ or CD8+ T cells sorted from blood, obtained in a trial of the OX40 agonist ivuxolimab. The receptor was derived from an adult with an advanced solid tumor such as melanoma, head and neck, liver or kidney cancer. The chain is built from TRBV5-5 and TRBJ1-1; 10 bases align to TRBD1. The CDR3 protein is CASSLGDRGTEAFF. The CDR3 DNA is TGTGCCAGCAGCTTGGGGGACAGGGGAACTGAAGCTTTCTTT.